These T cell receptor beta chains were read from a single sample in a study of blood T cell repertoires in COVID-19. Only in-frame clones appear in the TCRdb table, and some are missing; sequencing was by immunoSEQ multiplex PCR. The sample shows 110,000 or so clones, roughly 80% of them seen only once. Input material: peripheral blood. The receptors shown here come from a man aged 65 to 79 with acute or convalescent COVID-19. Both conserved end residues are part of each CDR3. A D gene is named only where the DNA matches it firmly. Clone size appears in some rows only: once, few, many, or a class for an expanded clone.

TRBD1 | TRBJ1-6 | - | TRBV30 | TGTGCCTGGAAGGGGGCTGGGAATTCACCCCTCCACTTT | CAWKGAGNSPLHF
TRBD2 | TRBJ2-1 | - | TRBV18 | TGTGCCAGCTCACCAACCCCTTTGAGCGGGGGATTTTCCTACAATGAGCAGTTCTTC | CASSPTPLSGGFSYNEQFF
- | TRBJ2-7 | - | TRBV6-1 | TGTGCCAGCAGTGAAGCTCAACGCACAGGGCCGTACTTC | CASSEAQRTGPYF
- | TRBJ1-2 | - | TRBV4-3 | TGCGCCAGCAGCCCCGGCTCCGGGGACTATGGCTACACCTTC | CASSPGSGDYGYTF
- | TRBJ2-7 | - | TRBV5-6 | TGTGCCAGCAGCTTTACATTGACAGACTACGAGCAGTACTTC | CASSFTLTDYEQYF
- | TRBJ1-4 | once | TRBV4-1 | TGCGCCAGCAGCCAAGAGCGGGCTACTAATGAAAAACTGTTTTTT | CASSQERATNEKLFF
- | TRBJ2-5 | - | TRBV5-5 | TGTGCCAGCAGCCACCCGTCTGGGGCGGAAGAGACCCAGTACTTC | CASSHPSGAEETQYF
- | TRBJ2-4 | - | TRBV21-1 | TGTGCCAGCAGCCTCCCTCGGGGGAATACGGGAGCGCTATCTTCAAACATTCAGTACTTC | CASSLPRGNTGALSSNIQYF
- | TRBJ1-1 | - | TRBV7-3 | TGTGCCAGCAGCTCAATCCCACTCGGTGGTTTAAACACTGAAGCTTTCTTT | CASSSIPLGGLNTEAFF
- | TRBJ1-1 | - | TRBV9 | TGTGCCAGCAGCGTAGAAGGGGAGGTTTCGGCTGAAGCTTTCTTT | CASSVEGEVSAEAFF
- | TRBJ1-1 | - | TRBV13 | TGTGCCAGCAGCTCCGGTACGGGCACTGAAGCTTTCTTT | CASSSGTGTEAFF
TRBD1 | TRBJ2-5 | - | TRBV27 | TGTGCCAGCTATAACCCCGGGACAGTCCCAGAGACCCAGTACTTC | CASYNPGTVPETQYF
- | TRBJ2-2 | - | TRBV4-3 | TGCGCCAGCAGCCTATCGACTCTGGCAGCACGGGGGGAGCTGTTTTTT | CASSLSTLAARGELFF
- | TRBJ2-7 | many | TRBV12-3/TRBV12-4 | TGTGCCAGCACCTGGGAGGGGGGGGAGCAGTACTTC | CASTWEGGEQYF
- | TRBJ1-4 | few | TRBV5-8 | TGTGCCAGCAGCGGGCCGAAGAATGAAAAACTGTTTTTT | CASSGPKNEKLFF
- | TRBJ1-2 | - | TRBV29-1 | TGCAGCGCCTTTAAAGGGGGAGCCGGATGGGGCTACACCTTC | CSAFKGGAGWGYTF
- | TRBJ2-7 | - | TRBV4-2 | TGTGCCAGCAGCCAAGATTTTTTGGGGGCCTCCTCCTACGAGCAGTACTTC | CASSQDFLGASSYEQYF
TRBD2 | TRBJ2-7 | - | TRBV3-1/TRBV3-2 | TGTGCCAGCAGCAAGGGACTAGCGGGAGTGTACGAGCAGTACTTC | CASSKGLAGVYEQYF
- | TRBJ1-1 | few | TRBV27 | TGTGCCAGCAGTTTAATGCCAGGGGTGGGTACTGAAGCTTTCTTT | CASSLMPGVGTEAFF
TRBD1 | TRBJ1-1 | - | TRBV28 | TGTGCCAGCAGTTTTGGGACAGTACCTAACACTGAAGCTTTCTTT | CASSFGTVPNTEAFF
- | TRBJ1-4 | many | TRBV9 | TGTGCCAGCAGCGTAGTGGCGACACCTGAAAAACTGTTTTTT | CASSVVATPEKLFF
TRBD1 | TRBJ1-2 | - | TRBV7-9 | TGTGCCAGCAGCTTAGTGGCAGGGGGCCACTATGGCTACACCTTC | CASSLVAGGHYGYTF
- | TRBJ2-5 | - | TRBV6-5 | TGTGCCAGCAGTTACTGGGGCAGGGGCCAGGAGACCCAGTACTTC | CASSYWGRGQETQYF
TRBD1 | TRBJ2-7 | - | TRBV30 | TGTGCCTGGAGGCCCCCGGACAGGGTAAAATACGAGCAGTACTTC | CAWRPPDRVKYEQYF
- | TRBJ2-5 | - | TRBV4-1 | TGCGCCAGCAGCCAAGGTACGGGGAGAGAGACCCAGTACTTC | CASSQGTGRETQYF
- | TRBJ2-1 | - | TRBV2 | TGTGCCAGCGGGAGCGGTCCCCCCTACAATGAGCAGTTCTTC | CASGSGPPYNEQFF
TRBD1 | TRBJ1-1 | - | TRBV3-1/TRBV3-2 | TGTGCCAGCAGCCACAACAGGGGTGAAACTGAAGCTTTCTTT | CASSHNRGETEAFF
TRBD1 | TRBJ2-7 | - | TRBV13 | TGTGCCAGCAGCTTAGTACAGGGGAGCTCCTACGAGCAGTACTTC | CASSLVQGSSYEQYF
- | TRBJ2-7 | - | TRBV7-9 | TGTGCCAGCAGCTTAGTGGAGGGTGCCTACGAGCAGTACTTC | CASSLVEGAYEQYF
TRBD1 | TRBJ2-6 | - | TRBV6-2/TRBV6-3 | TGTGCCAGCAGTTACGACCGGGACAGGGTGTGGGCCAACGTCCTGACTTTC | CASSYDRDRVWANVLTF
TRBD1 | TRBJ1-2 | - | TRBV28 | TGTGCCAGCAGTTTATGGGCAGGGGGGTATGGCTACACCTTC | CASSLWAGGYGYTF
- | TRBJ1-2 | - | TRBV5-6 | TGTGCCAGCAGCTCCCTCCCCGGGCAGGGATATGGCTACACCTTC | CASSSLPGQGYGYTF
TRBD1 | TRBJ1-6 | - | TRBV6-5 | TGTGCCAGCAGTTACAGGGGGCCTAATTCACCCCTCCACTTT | CASSYRGPNSPLHF
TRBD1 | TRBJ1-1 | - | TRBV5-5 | TGTGCCAGCAGAGGAGGGGGCATTTTAAGTGGGACTGAAGCTTTCTTT | CASRGGGILSGTEAFF
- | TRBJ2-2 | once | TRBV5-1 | TGCGCCAGCAGCTTGGGACAGGAGGCGGTCGGCGGGGAGCTGTTTTTT | CASSLGQEAVGGELFF
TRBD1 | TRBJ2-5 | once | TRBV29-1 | TGCAGCGTTGATATCGACAGGGTTTTTGAGACCCAGTACTTC | CSVDIDRVFETQYF
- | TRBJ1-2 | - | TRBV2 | TGTGCCAGCAGTGGATACAGGGACGGCTACACCTTC | CASSGYRDGYTF
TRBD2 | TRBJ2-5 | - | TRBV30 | TGTGCCTGGAGTAGACAGCGGGAGGGCCAAGTCCAAGAGACCCAGTACTTC | CAWSRQREGQVQETQYF
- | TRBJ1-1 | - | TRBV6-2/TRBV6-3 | TGTGCCAGCAGTACCCCAGCTCAGGGGCGCTGGGCTTTCTTT | CASSTPAQGRWAFF
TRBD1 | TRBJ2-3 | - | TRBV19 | TGTGCCAGTAGTGCCCTCCCCGGGACAGAAATCACAGATACGCAGTATTTT | CASSALPGTEITDTQYF
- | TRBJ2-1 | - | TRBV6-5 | TGTGCCAGCAGTCAGGGTTACAATGAGCAGTTCTTC | CASSQGYNEQFF
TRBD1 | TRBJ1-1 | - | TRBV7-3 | TGTGCCAGCAGCACGGGACAGGGTATCACTGAAGCTTTCTTT | CASSTGQGITEAFF